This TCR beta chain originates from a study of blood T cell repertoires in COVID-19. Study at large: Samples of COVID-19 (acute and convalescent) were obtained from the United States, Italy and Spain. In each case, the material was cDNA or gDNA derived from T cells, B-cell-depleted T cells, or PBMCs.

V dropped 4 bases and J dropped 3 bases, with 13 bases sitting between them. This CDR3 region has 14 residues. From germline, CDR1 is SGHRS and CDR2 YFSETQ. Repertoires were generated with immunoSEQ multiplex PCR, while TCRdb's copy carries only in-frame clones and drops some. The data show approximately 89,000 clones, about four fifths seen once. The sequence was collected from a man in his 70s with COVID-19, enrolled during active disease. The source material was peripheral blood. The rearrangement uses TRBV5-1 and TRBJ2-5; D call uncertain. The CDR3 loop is CASSQGYYEETQYF. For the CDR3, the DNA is TGCGCCAGCAGCCAAGGTTACTACGAAGAGACCCAGTACTTC.